The entry below describes one T cell receptor beta chain. What it binds is unknown. Each donor was a Caucasian adult residing in Nashville, Tennessee. The sample is drawn from a study of shared clonotypes between healthy human individuals. Study-wide findings and caveats: An effect of sequencing depth on clonotype sharing among donors was expected.

Here immunoSEQ multiplex PCR was the method, and the copy in TCRdb shows in-frame clones only, minus some. Of around 2,000,000 clones in the sample, 90% to 95% were seen once. Input material: naive CD4+ T cells sorted from blood. Stated subset: CD45RA+ positively selected. The clonotype was recovered from a man between 18 and 35 years old in good health.

CDR3 nucleotides: TGCGCCAGCAGCTTGGACGAGTCGCAGTACTTC. It specifies CASSLDESQYF. This chain links TRBV5-1 with TRBJ2-7; D is ambiguous. Between the trimmed V and J ends, which lost 0 bases and 9 bases, there was a span of 7 bases. The length of the CDR3 is 11 residues. Germline loops: CDR1 SGHRS, CDR2 YFSETQ.